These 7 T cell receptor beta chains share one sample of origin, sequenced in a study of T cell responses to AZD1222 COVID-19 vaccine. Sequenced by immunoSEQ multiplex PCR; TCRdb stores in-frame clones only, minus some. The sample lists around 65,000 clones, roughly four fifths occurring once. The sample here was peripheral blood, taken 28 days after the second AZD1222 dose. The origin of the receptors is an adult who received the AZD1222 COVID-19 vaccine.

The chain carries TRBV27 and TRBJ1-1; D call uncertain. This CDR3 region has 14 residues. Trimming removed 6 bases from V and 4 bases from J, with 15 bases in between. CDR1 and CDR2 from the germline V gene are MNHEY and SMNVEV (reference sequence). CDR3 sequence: CASSIKGGFTEAFF. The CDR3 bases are TGTGCCAGCAGCATTAAGGGAGGGTTCACTGAAGCTTTCTTT.

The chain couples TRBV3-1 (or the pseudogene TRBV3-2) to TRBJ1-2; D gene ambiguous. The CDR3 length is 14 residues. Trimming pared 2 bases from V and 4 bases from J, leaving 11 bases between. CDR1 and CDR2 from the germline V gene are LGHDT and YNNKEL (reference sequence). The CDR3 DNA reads TGTGCCAGCAGCCAACGACCAGACACCTATGGCTACACCTTC. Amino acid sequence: CASSQRPDTYGYTF.

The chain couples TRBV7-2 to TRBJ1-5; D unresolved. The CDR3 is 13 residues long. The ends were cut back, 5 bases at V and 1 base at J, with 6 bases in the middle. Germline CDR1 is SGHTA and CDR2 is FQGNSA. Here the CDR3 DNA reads TGTGCCAGCAGCCCCCAGAGCAATCAGCCCCAGCATTTT. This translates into CASSPQSNQPQHF.

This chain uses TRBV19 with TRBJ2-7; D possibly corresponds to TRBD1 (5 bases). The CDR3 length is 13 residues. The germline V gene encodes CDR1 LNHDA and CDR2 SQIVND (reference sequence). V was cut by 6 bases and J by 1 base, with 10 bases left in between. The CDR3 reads CASRADMSYEQYF. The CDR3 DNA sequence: TGTGCCAGTAGGGCGGACATGTCCTACGAGCAGTACTTC.

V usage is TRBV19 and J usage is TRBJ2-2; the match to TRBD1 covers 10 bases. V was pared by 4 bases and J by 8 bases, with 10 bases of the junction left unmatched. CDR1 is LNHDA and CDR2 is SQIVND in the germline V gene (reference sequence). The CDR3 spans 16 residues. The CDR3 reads CASSTSTGGAGGELFF. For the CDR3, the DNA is TGTGCCAGTAGTACTTCGACAGGGGGCGCAGGAGGGGAGCTGTTTTTT.

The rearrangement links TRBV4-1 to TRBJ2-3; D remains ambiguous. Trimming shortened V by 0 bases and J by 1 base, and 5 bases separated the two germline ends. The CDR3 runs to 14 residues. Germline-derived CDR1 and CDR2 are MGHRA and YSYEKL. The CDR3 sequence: CASSQDAGTDTQYF. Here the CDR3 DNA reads TGCGCCAGCAGCCAAGATGCAGGCACAGATACGCAGTATTTT.

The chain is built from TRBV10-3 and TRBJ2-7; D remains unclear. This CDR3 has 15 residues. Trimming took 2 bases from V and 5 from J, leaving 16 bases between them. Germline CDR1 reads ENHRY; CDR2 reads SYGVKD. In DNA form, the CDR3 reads TGTGCCATCAGTGAGGGCCCCGAAAGGCCGCACGAGCAGTACTTC. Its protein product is CAISEGPERPHEQYF.